Below, 5 T cell receptor beta chains from the same sample are listed, as sequenced in a study of blood T cell repertoires in COVID-19. TCRdb keeps only in-frame clones here, not all; method: immunoSEQ multiplex PCR. Among 270,000 or so clones listed, nearly 90% were seen once. The sequenced material came from peripheral blood. The origin of the receptors is a woman in her sixties or seventies with COVID-19, enrolled during active disease.

This sequence joins TRBV9 and TRBJ1-4; a weak D match, TRBD1 (6 bases). Per germline, CDR1 SGDLS and CDR2 YYNGEE. This CDR3 is built from 18 residues. Trimming removed 0 bases from V and 5 bases from J, with 20 bases in between. Here the CDR3 reads CASSVAPPGGRGNEKLFF. The CDR3 nucleotides read TGTGCCAGCAGCGTAGCCCCCCCGGGGGGGCGGGGGAATGAAAAACTGTTTTTT.

The V gene is TRBV7-8, the J gene TRBJ1-5, with TRBD1 matching 7 bases. This CDR3 is built from 15 residues. The V gene end was trimmed by 1 base and the J gene end by 2 bases; junction bases not matched to a gene: 2. Germline CDR1 is SGHVS and CDR2 is FQNEAQ. Here the CDR3 reads CASSLEGAGNQPQHF. The CDR3 nucleotides read TGTGCCAGCAGCTTAGAGGGGGCCGGCAATCAGCCCCAGCATTTT.

This sequence joins TRBV7-2 and TRBJ2-5; 12 bases fit TRBD2. With V trimmed by 1 base and J by 1 base, 1 base remained unmatched. The length of the CDR3 is 16 residues. Germline CDR1 SGHTA, CDR2 FQGNSA. This CDR3 is CASSLGLAGVQETQYF. The CDR3 nucleotides are TGTGCCAGCAGCTTAGGACTAGCGGGGGTCCAAGAGACCCAGTACTTC.

This clone was detected once. V and J are TRBV12-2 and TRBJ2-1; the D call in the table, TRBD2, was not verified against the DNA. TRBV12-2 is labeled a pseudogene. This CDR3 has 20 residues. CDR3 coding DNA: TGTGCAAGTCGCTTTTTCTCGGTGTCCGGCGGGAAAGCGAAGGGTCATGAGCAGTTCTTC. Its protein product is CASRFFSVSGGKAKGHEQFF.

This chain connects TRBV7-9 to TRBJ1-3; D gene ambiguous. This CDR3 has 14 amino acids. V lost 3 bases and J lost 7, with 13 bases in between. Per the germline V gene, CDR1 is SEHNR and CDR2 is FQNEAQ (reference sequence). The CDR3 here is CASSLDAGINTIYF. In DNA form, the CDR3 reads TGTGCCAGCAGCTTGGATGCAGGTATCAACACCATATATTTT.